This TCR beta chain was recovered during a study of response to subunit inactivated influenza vaccine. General study results and limits: A suggestion made by the authors is that each seasonal influenza vaccination recruits few new T cells.

Germline V lookup: CDR1 DFQATT, CDR2 SNEGSKA (reference sequence). This CDR3 spans 15 amino acids. Trimming pared 1 base from V and 0 bases from J, leaving 11 bases between. TCRdb reprocessed the RT-PCR reads via MiXCR and lists one record per CDR3 protein. The data contain 530,000 or so distinct CDR3 sequences, 25% of them singletons. This clonotype appeared a single time. Its antigen is as yet unknown. The receptor's source is a man between 45 and 60 years old who received an inactivated influenza vaccine. The sequencing used CD4+ T cells sorted from PBMCs, collected around 5 days after vaccination. V is TRBV20-1 and J is TRBJ2-3, with D perhaps assigned TRBD1 or TRBD2 (6 bases each). The CDR3 DNA follows: TGCAGTGCTAGAGTTAGGGGGACTAGCACAGATACGCAGTATTTT. Translating gives CSARVRGTSTDTQYF.